These 2 T cell receptor beta chains share one sample of origin, sequenced in a study of cytomegalovirus exposure and HLA in healthy donors. Profiling relied on immunoSEQ multiplex PCR, and the TCRdb table lists in-frame clones only, not all of them. The table includes approximately 270,000 clones, around 87% detected once. The sequencing sample was made of PBMCs. The receptor source for this set is a woman younger than 30 in good health and CMV-seronegative.

CDR3: CASSRTTLGTDTQYF. The CDR3 DNA follows: TGTGCCAGCAGCCGCACTACCCTAGGCACAGATACGCAGTATTTT. The chain links TRBV7-2 to TRBJ2-3; no firm D call. Trimming cost V 5 bases and J 1 base, with 13 bases left between them. CDR1 and CDR2 from the germline V gene are SGHTA and FQGNSA. The CDR3 spans 15 residues.

The gene calls are TRBV4-1 and TRBJ1-1, with unresolved D. The CDR3 extends over 13 amino acids. Trimming stripped 6 bases from V and 5 bases from J, with 13 bases between. From germline, CDR1 is MGHRA and CDR2 YSYEKL. CDR3 sequence: CASSPRFGTEAFF. For the CDR3, the DNA is TGCGCCAGCAGTCCTCGTTTCGGTACTGAAGCTTTCTTT.